This paragraph reports one TCR beta chain. No antigen is known for it. Per-nucleotide qualities are absent, and no much larger clonotype sits a single base away. This entry belongs to a study of blood T cell repertoires in COVID-19 (TCRdb year 2020). Background for the entire study: Collaborator samples came from the United States, Italy and Spain and covered acute and convalescent phases of COVID-19. The material from the prospective study consisted of cDNA or gDNA derived from T cells, B-cell-depleted T cells, or PBMCs. Subjects who had been exposed to COVID-19, were actively infected with it, or had recovered from it provided the deeply sampled blood TCRbeta repertoires that made up the dataset. A freely available public database, intended as a resource for researchers studying the immune response to SARS-CoV-2, is where the repertoires were released. The samples were drawn from two sources: the first 160 participants of the ongoing ImmuneRACE study, and over 950 subjects contributed by 6 global collaborators. Sample metadata almost always included a de-identified subject ID, COVID-19 status, age in years and sex. Where available, HLA class I and class II types were taken from metadata supplied by the sample provider and were not determined by assay-based typing.

Broad study findings and their caveats: The quantity of clinical and demographic metadata differed by source and by participant and was supplied without curation.

TCRbeta CDR3 regions were amplified from genomic DNA by means of the immunoSEQ Assay, a bias-controlled multiplex PCR. Turning to the authors' computational methods: The number of nucleated cells in each sample was estimated by amplification of reference gene primers within the assay. To quantify the absolute abundance of each unique TCRbeta CDR3 rearrangement, sequence reads were collapsed and filtered. Productive Simpson clonality was computed per sample as the square root of Simpson's diversity index over productive rearrangements. TCRdb took this table from immuneACCESS and kept in-frame rearrangements with V and J called. Such tables lack part of the clones; where checked against another copy, unresolved V genes explain under half of the gap, and the rest is unexplained. The V and J calls and clone size are taken from that table; D and trimming were inferred from the DNA. The sample table lists 85,000 to 130,000 clones, about nine tenths of them with a count of one. The ten largest account for 15% of the sample.

The collaborating institutions used their own protocols to collect whole blood in K2EDTA tubes. For TCRbeta analysis, collaborators shipped samples in one of three forms: frozen whole blood, isolated PBMCs, or DNA extracted from either of those sample types. Material for sequencing was peripheral blood. This TCR derives from a man between 45 and 60 years old with acute or convalescent COVID-19.

CDR3 region: CASRVGTLAKNIQYF. The sequence in DNA is TGTGCCAGCAGGGTCGGGACATTAGCCAAAAACATTCAGTACTTC. Recombination linked TRBV2 to TRBJ2-4; possibly the D gene is TRBD1, per 6 matching bases. V is clipped by 6 bases and J by 0 bases, and the sequence between their germline boundaries is 12 bases long. The germline V gene gives CDR1 as SNHLY and CDR2 as FYNNEI. The CDR3 numbers 15 residues from cysteine through phenylalanine. Only the CDR3 DNA stays, 45 bases, in frame from base 1. Where the CDR3 stops, the reference TRBV2 and TRBJ2-4 genes take over; the full variable domain is EPEVTQTPSHQVTQMGQEVILRCVPISNHLYFYWYRQILGQKVEFLVSFYNNEISEKSEIFDDQFSVERPDGSNFTLKIRSTKLEDSAMYFCASRVGTLAKNIQYFGAGTRLSVL.